This TCR beta chain was captured by sequencing in a study of T-cell reconstitution after alpha-beta-depleted transplantation in children. In its sample, this clonotype was seen many times. The CDR3 covers 12 residues. The V gene end was trimmed by 3 bases and the J gene end by 15 bases; junction bases not matched to a gene: 7. Germline CDR1 is SGDLS and CDR2 is YYNGEE. TCRbeta library preparation incorporated unique molecular identifiers. From the PCR reads, TCRdb called clonotypes with MiXCR, one entry per CDR3 protein. The sample records more than 100,000 distinct CDR3 sequences, 23% being singletons.

The rearrangement links TRBV9 to TRBJ2-1, with TRBD1 matching 9 bases. The origin of this receptor is a male patient between 2 and 10 years old who had a stem cell transplant for chronic granulomatous disease, so the T cells may come from the graft donor. Sequenced here: PBMCs, mostly from graft donor cells, sampled 180 days after TCRalphabeta/CD19-depleted stem cell transplant. The CDR3 region has the DNA TGTGCCAGCAGCGGGGGACAGGGAATTCGGTTCTTC. This gives the protein CASSGGQGIRFF.